The entry below describes one T cell receptor (beta chain). Its cognate antigen has yet to be identified. It has no much larger one-base neighbor in the sample; base qualities were not kept. This sample was included in a study of T cell changes during pregnancy in multiple sclerosis (dated by TCRdb to 2018 to 2020). Turning to the overall study: The study looked at changes in the T cell repertoire across pregnancy in women with multiple sclerosis.

Library generation was performed with the immunoSEQ multiplex PCR assay. TCRdb took this table from immuneACCESS and kept in-frame rearrangements with V and J called. Such tables lack part of the clones; where checked against another copy, unresolved V genes explain under half of the gap, and the rest is unexplained. This sample comprises some 120,000 clones, roughly nine tenths of them detected only once. The ten largest account for 1.5% to 1.9% of the sample. The sequencing used peripheral blood, collected in the third trimester of pregnancy. This receptor was obtained from a female donor with multiple sclerosis, enrolled in a pregnancy study.

The nucleotide sequence is TGTGCCAGCAGTATAACAGGGGGTCGGGATACGCAGTATTTT. Its protein product is CASSITGGRDTQYF. The chain links TRBV28 with TRBJ2-3; 8 middle bases align to TRBD1. The germline V gene provides CDR1 MDHEN and CDR2 SYDVKM. The CDR3, cysteine through phenylalanine, is 14 amino acids long. Only CDR3 DNA remains: 42 bases, in frame from the first base. Compared with germline, V lacks 5 bases and J lacks 6 bases; bases without a gene match: 7.